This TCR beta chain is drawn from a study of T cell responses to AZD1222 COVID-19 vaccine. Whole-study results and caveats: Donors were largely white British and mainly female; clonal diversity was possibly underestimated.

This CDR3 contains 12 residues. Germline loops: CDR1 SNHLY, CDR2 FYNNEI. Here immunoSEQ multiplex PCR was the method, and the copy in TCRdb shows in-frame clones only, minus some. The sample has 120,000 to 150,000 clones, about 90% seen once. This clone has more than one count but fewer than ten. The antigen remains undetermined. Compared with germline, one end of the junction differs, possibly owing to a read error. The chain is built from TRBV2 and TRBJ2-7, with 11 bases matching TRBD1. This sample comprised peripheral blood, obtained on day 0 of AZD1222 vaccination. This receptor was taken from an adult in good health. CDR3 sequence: CASSATGTGGSF. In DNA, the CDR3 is TGTGCCAGCAGTGCAACCGGGACAGGGGGGTCCTTC.